The source of this TCR beta chain is a study of T cell changes during pregnancy in multiple sclerosis. TCRdb's copy holds only in-frame clones and misses some; the assay was immunoSEQ multiplex PCR. Seen here are approximately 48,000 clones, around nine tenths observed once, and the top ten hold less than 4%. Trimming shortened V by 4 bases and J by 6 bases, and 7 bases separated the two germline ends. CDR1 and CDR2 from the germline V gene are DFQATT and SNEGSKA (reference sequence). This CDR3 contains 11 residues. This receptor was taken from a female donor with multiple sclerosis, enrolled in a pregnancy study. The sequencing used CD8+ T cells from peripheral blood mononuclear cells, collected before pregnancy. The rearrangement links TRBV20-1 to TRBJ2-1; D gene unclear. CDR3 nucleotide sequence: TGCAGTGCTATAGTTAGCAATGAGCAGTTCTTC. Its translation: CSAIVSNEQFF.